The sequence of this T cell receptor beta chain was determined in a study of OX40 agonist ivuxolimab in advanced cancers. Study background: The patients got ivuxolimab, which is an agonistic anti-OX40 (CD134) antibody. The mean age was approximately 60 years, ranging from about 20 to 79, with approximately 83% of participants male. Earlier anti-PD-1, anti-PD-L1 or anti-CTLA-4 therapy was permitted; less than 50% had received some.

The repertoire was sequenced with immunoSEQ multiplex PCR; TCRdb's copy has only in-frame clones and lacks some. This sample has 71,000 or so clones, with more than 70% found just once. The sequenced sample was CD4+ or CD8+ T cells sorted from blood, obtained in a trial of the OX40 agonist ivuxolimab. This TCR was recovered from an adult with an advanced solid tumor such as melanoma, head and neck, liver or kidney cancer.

The chain's CDR3 is CASSLGQNYGYTF. CDR3 sequence (DNA): TGTGCCAGCAGCTTGGGACAGAACTATGGCTACACCTTC. The chain couples TRBV11-2 to TRBJ1-2; 7 bases align to TRBD1. Germline V gives CDR1 SGHAT, CDR2 FQNNGV. Trimming removed 3 bases from V and 2 bases from J; junction bases left unmatched: 0. This CDR3 comprises 13 residues.